Each of the 18 T cell receptor beta chains below was sequenced from the same sample in a study of cytomegalovirus exposure and HLA in healthy donors. The primer mix had 60 Vbeta and 13 Jbeta primers. TCRdb's copy holds only in-frame clones and misses some; the assay was immunoSEQ multiplex PCR. The table has roughly 160,000 clones, about four fifths seen once. What was sequenced was PBMCs. These receptors originate from a woman aged 25 to 45 in good health and CMV-seropositive.

CDR3: CASSGGTINTEAFF. CDR3 coding DNA: TGCGCCAGCAGCGGCGGGACGATTAACACTGAAGCTTTCTTT. The rearrangement links TRBV5-1 to TRBJ1-1; a possible D gene is TRBD1 (5 bases). The CDR3 has 14 residues. The germline V gene encodes CDR1 SGHRS and CDR2 YFSETQ. With 4 bases removed from V and 2 bases from J, the gap between germline ends came to 12 bases.

The chain combines TRBV25-1 with TRBJ1-1; 8 positions match TRBD1. Trimming cost V 4 bases and J 4 bases; bases outside gene matches: 8. Germline V gene lookup returns CDR1 MGHDK and CDR2 SYGVNS. CDR3 size: 15 residues. The CDR3: CASSAQGAGITEAFF. As DNA, the CDR3 is TGTGCCAGCAGTGCCCAGGGGGCCGGGATCACTGAAGCTTTCTTT.

This clone was recorded only once. The chain recombines TRBV11-2 with TRBJ2-3; 7 nucleotides agree with TRBD2. Germline CDR1 SGHAT, CDR2 FQNNGV. CDR3 size: 16 residues. V shed 8 bases and J 2 bases; nucleotides not matched to a gene: 13. DNA for the CDR3: TGTGCCAGCTTTTTGCTCCAGGGAGGGTTCACAGATACGCAGTATTTT. Protein: CASFLLQGGFTDTQYF.

The chain employs TRBV6-5 and TRBJ1-3; a weak D match, TRBD1 (6 bases). With 5 bases removed from V and 4 bases from J, the gap between germline ends came to 15 bases. Looked up from germline, CDR1 is MNHEY and CDR2 is SVGAGI. The CDR3 is 15 amino acids. The CDR3 spells CASSPPGVTGNTIYF. For the CDR3, the DNA is TGTGCCAGCAGTCCCCCAGGGGTAACGGGAAACACCATATATTTT.

This clone was recorded a few times. The chain combines TRBV2 with TRBJ2-7; possible D gene TRBD1, 5 bases. CDR1 is SNHLY and CDR2 is FYNNEI in the germline V gene. V lost 6 bases, J lost 6 bases, and 9 bases lay in between. The length of the CDR3 is 11 residues. The CDR3 loop reads CASSDQGEQYF. The CDR3 DNA is TGTGCCAGCAGCGACCAGGGCGAGCAGTACTTC.

Written as DNA, the CDR3 is TGTGCCAGCAGCCAAGTAAGCGGGATATTGGACAGGGTGAACACTGAAGCTTTCTTT. Amino acid sequence: CASSQVSGILDRVNTEAFF. The genes are TRBV14 and TRBJ1-1; 8 bases align to TRBD1. Germline assignment: CDR1 SGHDN and CDR2 FVKESK. This CDR3 has 19 residues. Trimming at V came to 1 base and at J to 0 bases, leaving 13 bases not matched to a gene.

The chain uses TRBV6-5 and TRBJ1-1, with 7 bases that match TRBD1. The J segment lost 8 bases and the V segment lost 2 bases, leaving 5 bases of the junction unmatched. The germline CDR1 and CDR2 sequences are MNHEY and SVGAGI. This CDR3 has 13 amino acids. CDR3 bases: TGTGCCAGCAGTTACAGGACAGGAGGAGAAGCTTTCTTT. It is translated as CASSYRTGGEAFF.

This clone is a singleton in its sample. The chain joins TRBV7-2 to TRBJ1-1, with D hard to call. Germline V gene lookup returns CDR1 SGHTA and CDR2 FQGNSA. V was trimmed by 3 bases and J by 10 bases, leaving 15 bases between them. The CDR3 has 13 amino acids. The CDR3 bases are TGTGCCAGCAGCTTTAGTGAGGCCCGGGGAGCTTTCTTT. As protein: CASSFSEARGAFF. The variable domain in full, with the rest retrieved from reference TRBV7-2 and TRBJ1-1, is GAGVSQSPSNKVTEKGKDVELRCDPISGHTALYWYRQSLGQGLEFLIYFQGNSAPDKSGLPSDRFSAERTGGSVSTLTIQRTQQEDSAVYLCASSFSEARGAFFGQGTRLTVV.

CDR3 in amino acids: CASSVWRGGSGGELFF. In DNA form, the CDR3 reads TGTGCCAGCAGTGTCTGGCGGGGGGGCTCGGGCGGGGAGCTGTTTTTT. The gene calls are TRBV2 and TRBJ2-2, with 9 bases lining up with TRBD2. This CDR3 region has 16 residues. Germline V lookup: CDR1 SNHLY, CDR2 FYNNEI. Trimming took 4 bases from V and 7 from J; bases not matched to a gene: 10.

A few counts support this clone. This rearrangement joins TRBV6-6 to TRBJ2-1; 8 nucleotides align to TRBD2. Germline CDR1 and CDR2: MNHNY and SVGAGI (reference sequence). With 5 bases clipped from V and 7 bases from J, the junction kept 10 bases outside the gene matches. The CDR3 contains 15 residues. CDR3 sequence (DNA): TGTGCCAGCAGTACCTTAAGCGGGGGCTTGAATGAGCAGTTCTTC. The encoded protein is CASSTLSGGLNEQFF.

This clone has just a few counts. The chain is built from TRBV6-5 and TRBJ1-4; 10 bases match TRBD1. The trim removed 2 bases at V and 7 bases at J, leaving 1 base unmatched. Germline V CDR1 and CDR2: MNHEY, SVGAGI. The CDR3 is made up of 14 amino acids. This CDR3 is CASSYRDRGEKLFF. The CDR3 bases are TGTGCCAGCAGTTACCGGGACAGGGGTGAAAAACTGTTTTTT.

The CDR3 sequence is CASSPRVAGGQDTQYF. Written as DNA, the CDR3 is TGTGCCAGCTCACCAAGGGTAGCGGGGGGGCAAGATACGCAGTATTTT. This chain uses TRBV18 with TRBJ2-3, with 11 bases matching TRBD2. This CDR3 has 16 amino acids. J gave up 5 bases and V 2 bases, and 6 bases lay outside the gene matches. The V gene's germline CDR1 is KGHSH and CDR2 LQKENI.

A word on this clone: Relative to the germline gene, one junction end is altered; a read error may explain this. The chain employs TRBV6-1 and TRBJ1-6; 10 nucleotides line up with TRBD1. The CDR3 contains 15 residues. Germline V gives CDR1 MNHNS, CDR2 SASEGT. CDR3 loop: CASDAGTGDNSPPHF. CDR3 sequence (DNA): TGTGCCAGTGACGCCGGGACAGGGGATAATTCACCCCCCCACTTT.

This clone was found a few times. This sample also contains other DNA sequences that code for the same CDR3. The genes are TRBV7-8 and TRBJ2-7, with D possibly TRBD1 on 5 matching bases. The germline V and J ends were trimmed by 7 bases and 4 bases, with 14 bases remaining between them. Looked up from germline, CDR1 is SGHVS and CDR2 is FQNEAQ. This CDR3 contains 13 residues. The CDR3: CASKLGPAYEQYF. In DNA, the CDR3 is TGTGCCAGCAAGCTGGGGCCGGCATACGAGCAGTACTTC.

CDR3 in amino acids: CASSLPPGTGSEKLFF. CDR3 coding DNA: TGTGCCAGCAGTTTACCACCCGGGACCGGGAGTGAAAAACTGTTTTTT. J is TRBJ1-4 and V is TRBV28; maybe TRBD1 (5 bases). CDR1 is MDHEN, CDR2 SYDVKM, per germline. V was cut by 2 bases and J by 7 bases, with 17 bases left in between. The length of the CDR3 is 16 residues.

This clone occurred once. The genes are TRBV5-1 and TRBJ1-1; D might be TRBD1 (5 bases). The CDR3 is 13 residues long. V was cut by 2 bases and J by 3 bases, with 8 bases left in between. Germline CDR1 reads SGHRS; CDR2 reads YFSETQ. CDR3 DNA: TGCGCCAGCAGCTTCCACAGGTACACTGAAGCTTTCTTT. Amino acid sequence: CASSFHRYTEAFF.

The chain carries TRBV7-9 and TRBJ2-2; 8 bases map to TRBD1. Per germline, CDR1 SEHNR and CDR2 FQNEAQ (reference sequence). The CDR3 totals 16 residues. J was trimmed by 7 bases and V by 2 bases; bases with no gene match: 9. CDR3 sequence: CASSLWQGAINGELFF. CDR3 in DNA: TGTGCCAGCAGCTTATGGCAGGGGGCGATTAACGGGGAGCTGTTTTTT.

This sequence joins TRBV29-1 and TRBJ2-3, with 7 bases that match TRBD1. The CDR3 sequence is 15 residues long. Germline assignment: CDR1 SQVTM and CDR2 ANQGSEA. V trimming: 6 bases; J trimming: 5 bases; junction bases outside the gene matches: 14. The CDR3 is CSVLQGIRPGDTQYF. CDR3 DNA: TGCAGCGTCCTACAGGGGATTCGTCCAGGAGATACGCAGTATTTT.